This T cell receptor (beta chain) appears in the sequencing data of a study of identifying expanded T cells in peripheral blood. Study results and caveats: Differentially abundant clones: about 1.1 between replicates, approximately 15 at approximately 14 days, roughly 18 at four.

Comments on this clone: Its target is not known.

Germline V gene data show CDR1 as MGHRA and CDR2 as YSYEKL. The length of the CDR3 is 14 residues. The ends were cut back, 6 bases at V and 0 bases at J, with 9 bases in the middle. TCRdb's table, derived via immunoSEQ multiplex PCR, lists solely in-frame clones and lacks some. Of about 86,000 clones in the sample, 88% were seen once. Healthy donors had no documented immune events, such as infections, while sampled. Material: blood. This chain connects TRBV4-1 to TRBJ2-1; D gene unclear. The clonotype originates from a person between 18 and 75 years old in good health. The CDR3, as DNA: TGCGCCAGCAGGACACAGAGCTCCTACAATGAGCAGTTCTTC. The encoded protein is CASRTQSSYNEQFF.